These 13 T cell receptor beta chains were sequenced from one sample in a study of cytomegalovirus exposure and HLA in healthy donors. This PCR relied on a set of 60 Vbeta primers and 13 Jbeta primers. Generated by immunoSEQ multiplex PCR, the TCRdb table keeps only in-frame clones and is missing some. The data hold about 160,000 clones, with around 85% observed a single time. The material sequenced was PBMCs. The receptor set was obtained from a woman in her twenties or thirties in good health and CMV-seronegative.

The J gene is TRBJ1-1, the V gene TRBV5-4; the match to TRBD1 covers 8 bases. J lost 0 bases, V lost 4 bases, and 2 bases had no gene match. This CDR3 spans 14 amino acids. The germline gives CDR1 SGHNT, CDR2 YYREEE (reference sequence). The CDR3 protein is CASSRDRMNTEAFF. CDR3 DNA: TGTGCCAGCAGCCGGGACAGGATGAACACTGAAGCTTTCTTT.

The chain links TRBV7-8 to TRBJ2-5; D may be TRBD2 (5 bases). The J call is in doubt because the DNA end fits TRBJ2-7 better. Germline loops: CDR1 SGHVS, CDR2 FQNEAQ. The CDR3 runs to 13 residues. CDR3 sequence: CASTGLASYEQYF. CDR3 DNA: TGTGCCAGCACCGGACTGGCCTCCTACGAGCAGTACTTC.

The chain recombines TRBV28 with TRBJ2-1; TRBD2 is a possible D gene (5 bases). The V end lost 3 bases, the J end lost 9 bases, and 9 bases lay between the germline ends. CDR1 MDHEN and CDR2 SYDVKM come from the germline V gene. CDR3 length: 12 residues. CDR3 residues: CASSLLLVEQFF. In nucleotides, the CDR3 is TGTGCCAGCAGTTTGTTACTAGTTGAGCAGTTCTTC.

Written as DNA, the CDR3 is TGTGCTAGTGGTCCACCGGGACTAGCGAGTGTGAATGAGCAGTTCTTC. It encodes CASGPPGLASVNEQFF. This rearrangement joins TRBV12-5 to TRBJ2-1, with 10 bases identical to TRBD2. CDR1 is LGHNT, CDR2 FRNRAP, per germline. The CDR3 contains 16 residues. Trimming took 5 bases from V and 7 from J; bases not matched to a gene: 11.

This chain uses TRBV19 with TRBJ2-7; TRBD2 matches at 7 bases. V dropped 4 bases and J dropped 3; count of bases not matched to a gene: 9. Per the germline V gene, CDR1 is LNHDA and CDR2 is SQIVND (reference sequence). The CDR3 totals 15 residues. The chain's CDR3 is CASSKGTNRNYEQYF. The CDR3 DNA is TGTGCCAGTAGTAAGGGGACTAACAGAAACTACGAGCAGTACTTC. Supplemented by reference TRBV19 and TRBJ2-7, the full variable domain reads DGGITQSPKYLFRKEGQNVTLSCEQNLNHDAMYWYRQDPGQGLRLIYYSQIVNDFQKGDIAEGYSVSREKKESFPLTVTSAQKNPTAFYLCASSKGTNRNYEQYFGPGTRLTVT.

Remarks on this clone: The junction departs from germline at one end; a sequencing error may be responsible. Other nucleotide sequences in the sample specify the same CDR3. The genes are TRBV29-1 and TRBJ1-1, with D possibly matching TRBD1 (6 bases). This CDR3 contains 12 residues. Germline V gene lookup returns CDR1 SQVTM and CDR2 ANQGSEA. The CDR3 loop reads CSVIFRDTEAFF. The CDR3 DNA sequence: TGCAGCGTTATTTTCAGGGACACTGAAGCCTTCTTT.

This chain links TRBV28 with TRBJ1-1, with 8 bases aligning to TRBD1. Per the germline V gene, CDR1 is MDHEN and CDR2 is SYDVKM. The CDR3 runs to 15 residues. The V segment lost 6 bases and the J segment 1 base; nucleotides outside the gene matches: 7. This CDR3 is CASRLTGGANTEAFF. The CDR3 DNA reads TGTGCCAGCAGACTCACAGGGGGTGCGAACACTGAAGCTTTCTTT.

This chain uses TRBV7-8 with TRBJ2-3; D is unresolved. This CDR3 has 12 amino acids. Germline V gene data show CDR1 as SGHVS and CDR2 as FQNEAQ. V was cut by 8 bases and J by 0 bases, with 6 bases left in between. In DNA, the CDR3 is TGTGCCAGCCAATCCAGCACAGATACGCAGTATTTT. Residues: CASQSSTDTQYF.

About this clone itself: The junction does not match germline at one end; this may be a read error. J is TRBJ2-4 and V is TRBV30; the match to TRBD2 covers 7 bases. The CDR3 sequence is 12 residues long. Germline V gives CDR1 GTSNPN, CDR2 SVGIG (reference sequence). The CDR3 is CASALIGSGLIF. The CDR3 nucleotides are TGTGCATCCGCCCTGATTGGTAGCGGGCTAATCTTC.

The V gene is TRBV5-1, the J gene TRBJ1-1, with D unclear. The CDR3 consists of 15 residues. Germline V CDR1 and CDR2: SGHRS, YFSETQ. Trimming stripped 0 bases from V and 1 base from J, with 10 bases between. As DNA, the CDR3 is TGCGCCAGCAGCTTGGATGGCCGCCCGAACACTGAAGCTTTCTTT. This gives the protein CASSLDGRPNTEAFF.

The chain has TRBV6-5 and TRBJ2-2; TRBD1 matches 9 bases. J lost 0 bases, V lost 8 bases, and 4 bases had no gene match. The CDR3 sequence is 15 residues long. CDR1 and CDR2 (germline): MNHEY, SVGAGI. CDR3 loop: CASGRTGANTGELFF. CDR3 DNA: TGTGCCAGCGGGCGGACAGGGGCGAACACCGGGGAGCTGTTTTTT.

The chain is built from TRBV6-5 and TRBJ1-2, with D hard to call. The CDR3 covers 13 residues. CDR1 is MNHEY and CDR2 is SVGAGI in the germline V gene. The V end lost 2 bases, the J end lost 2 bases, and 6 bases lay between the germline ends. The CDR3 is CASSYGGNYGYTF. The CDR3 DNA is TGTGCCAGCAGTTACGGAGGAAACTATGGCTACACCTTC.

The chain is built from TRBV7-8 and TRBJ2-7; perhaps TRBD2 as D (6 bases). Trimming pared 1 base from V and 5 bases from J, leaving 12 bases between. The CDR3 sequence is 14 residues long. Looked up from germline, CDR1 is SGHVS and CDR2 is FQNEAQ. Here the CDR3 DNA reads TGTGCCAGCAGCTTAGGGGGGGTGGTAAACGAGCAGTACTTC. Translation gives CASSLGGVVNEQYF.